The 30 T cell receptor beta chains given below trace back to one sample, sequenced in a study of blood T cell repertoires in COVID-19 (dated by TCRdb to 2019 to 2021). The receptor library was made with the immunoSEQ multiplex PCR assay. Not all clones reach the TCRdb copy of this immuneACCESS table, which keeps in-frame sequences only. Checked studies attribute under half of the gap to unresolved V genes and leave the rest unexplained. The sample includes under 80,000 clones, with 75% to 90% observed a single time. Together, the top ten hold roughly 6.2% of the sample. What was sequenced was peripheral blood. The receptors stem from an elderly woman with active COVID-19.

The rearrangement uses TRBV10-3 and TRBJ1-2; 11 bases are shared with TRBD1. Germline V lookup: CDR1 ENHRY, CDR2 SYGVKD. The V gene end was trimmed by 4 bases and the J gene end by 6 bases; junction bases not matched to a gene: 4. This CDR3 comprises 14 residues. The CDR3 DNA reads as TGTGCCATCAGTGGTGAGGACAGGGGGCATGGCTACACCTTC. Encoded protein: CAISGEDRGHGYTF.

This rearrangement joins TRBV5-4 to TRBJ2-1; D is perhaps TRBD1 (6 bases). V lost 4 bases to trimming and J lost 3 bases, with 14 bases between them. CDR1 is SGHNT and CDR2 is YYREEE in the germline V gene (reference sequence). This CDR3 spans 15 amino acids. The CDR3 DNA sequence: TGTGCCAGCAGCCCTAGACAGGTTATCTACAATGAGCAGTTCTTC. Amino acids: CASSPRQVIYNEQFF.

V and J are TRBV19 and TRBJ2-3, with TRBD1 matching 8 bases. J was trimmed by 1 base and V by 7 bases; bases with no gene match: 4. The germline gives CDR1 LNHDA, CDR2 SQIVND (reference sequence). CDR3 length equals 14 residues. CDR3 loop: CASTTGQGTDTQYF. In DNA, the CDR3 is TGTGCCAGTACCACGGGACAGGGCACAGATACGCAGTATTTT.

As regards this clone: Other DNA sequences of this sample code for an identical CDR3. The V gene is TRBV10-3, the J gene TRBJ2-7; 9 positions agree with TRBD1. Germline trimming cut 6 bases from V and 5 bases from J; bases unmatched to any gene: 5. Germline V lookup: CDR1 ENHRY, CDR2 SYGVKD. This CDR3 has 13 amino acids. The CDR3 DNA sequence: TGTGCCATCAGGACCCGGGACAGGGACGAGCAGTACTTC. Translation gives CAIRTRDRDEQYF.

The rearrangement joins TRBV18 to TRBJ2-7; 8 positions match TRBD1. The trim removed 2 bases at V and 5 bases at J, leaving 8 bases unmatched. CDR3 length: 15 residues. The germline gives CDR1 KGHSH, CDR2 LQKENI. CDR3 DNA: TGTGCCAGCTCACCATTCGGACAGGGAGTTGACGAGCAGTACTTC. This codes for CASSPFGQGVDEQYF. Using reference TRBV18 and TRBJ2-7 for the parts outside the CDR3, the full variable domain is NAGVMQNPRHLVRRRGQEARLRCSPMKGHSHVYWYRQLPEEGLKFMVYLQKENIIDESGMPKERFSAEFPKEGPSILRIQQVVRGDSAAYFCASSPFGQGVDEQYFGPGTRLTVT.

The chain couples TRBV19 to TRBJ2-5, with 7 positions matching TRBD2. The CDR3 runs to 12 residues. Germline lookup yields CDR1 LNHDA and CDR2 SQIVND (reference sequence). Germline trimming cut 7 bases from V and 4 bases from J; bases unmatched to any gene: 3. The CDR3 coding sequence is TGTGCCAGTAAGGGAGGGTCAGAGACCCAGTACTTC. Translated, it gives CASKGGSETQYF.

The rearrangement links TRBV4-3 to TRBJ1-4; 9 bases fit TRBD1. After removal of 3 bases from V and 7 bases from J, the junction contained 3 bases not matched to a gene. CDR3 length: 14 amino acids. The germline V gene has CDR1 LGHNA and CDR2 YSLEER. The CDR3 bases are TGCGCCAGCAGCCAGGGACAGGGCGCTGAAAAACTGTTTTTT. Its protein is CASSQGQGAEKLFF.

V gene TRBV7-2 combines with J gene TRBJ2-4; 7 bases align to TRBD1. The CDR3 spans 15 residues. Unmatched junction bases numbered 12, after V lost 11 bases and J lost 2 bases. The V gene's germline CDR1 is SGHTA and CDR2 FQGNSA. CDR3: CAGWERGPTKNIQYF. DNA of the CDR3: TGTGCCGGCTGGGAGAGGGGGCCGACCAAAAACATTCAGTACTTC.

The chain joins TRBV6-2 or TRBV6-3 to TRBJ1-1, with D uncertain. The length of the CDR3 is 12 residues. Trimming removed 2 bases from V and 2 bases from J, with 3 bases in between. Germline CDR1 and CDR2: MNHEY and SVGEGT. The CDR3 region is CASSYVNTEAFF. The CDR3 coding sequence is TGTGCCAGCAGTTACGTAAACACTGAAGCTTTCTTT.

The chain uses TRBV29-1 and TRBJ2-7; 13 bases are a match to TRBD2. J lost 3 bases, V lost 5 bases, and 16 bases had no gene match. CDR1 SQVTM and CDR2 ANQGSEA come from the germline V gene. The CDR3 covers 18 residues. The chain's CDR3 is CSVSGKPRTSGRFYEQYF. For the CDR3, the DNA is TGCAGCGTTTCTGGGAAACCGCGGACTAGCGGGAGATTCTACGAGCAGTACTTC.

The chain carries TRBV4-3 and TRBJ1-2, with D unclear. Trimming pared 0 bases from V and 5 bases from J, leaving 16 bases between. CDR1 is LGHNA and CDR2 is YSLEER in the germline V gene. The CDR3 length is 16 residues. In nucleotides, the CDR3 is TGCGCCAGCAGCCAAGAGGATTCGGGTGCCCTTTATGGCTACACCTTC. Translation: CASSQEDSGALYGYTF.

The chain recombines TRBV24-1 with TRBJ1-3; D unclear. Germline CDR1 is KGHDR and CDR2 is SFDVKD. The CDR3 spans 14 residues. Trimming removed 5 bases at V and 0 bases at J, with 7 bases between. CDR3 in DNA: TGTGCCACCAGTGCAGGCGACTCTGGAAACACCATATATTTT. Translation: CATSAGDSGNTIYF.

This clone was seen just once. The J gene is TRBJ2-1, the V gene TRBV7-2; 10 bases fit TRBD2. J gave up 6 bases and V 4 bases, and 3 bases lay outside the gene matches. The CDR3 runs 14 residues. The germline V gene has CDR1 SGHTA and CDR2 FQGNSA. CDR3 DNA sequence: TGTGCCAGCAGCTACGGGACTAGCGTCAATGAGCAGTTCTTC. Translation: CASSYGTSVNEQFF.

The V call is TRBV5-4, the J call TRBJ1-2; 10 bases line up with TRBD1. The junction had 9 bases not matched to a gene; V was cut back by 7 bases and J by 6 bases. The CDR3 has 14 amino acids. CDR1 and CDR2 from the germline V gene are SGHNT and YYREEE (reference sequence). The CDR3 DNA is TGTGCCAGCCTCGACAGGGGGCGCGAAAATGGCTACACCTTC. Translating it yields CASLDRGRENGYTF.

CDR3 nucleotides: TGCGCCAGCAGCCGAGGGACAGGGGCGACCTACGAGCAGTACTTC. Translation: CASSRGTGATYEQYF. The chain couples TRBV5-1 to TRBJ2-7; TRBD1 aligns across 10 bases. The CDR3 runs 15 residues. V lost 4 bases, J lost 2 bases, and 6 bases stayed unmatched. The germline gives CDR1 SGHRS, CDR2 YFSETQ.

The genes are TRBV5-4 and TRBJ1-2; D is perhaps TRBD1 (6 bases). With 1 base removed from V and 4 bases from J, the gap between germline ends came to 11 bases. This CDR3 region has 14 residues. Germline CDR1 SGHNT, CDR2 YYREEE (reference sequence). CDR3 protein: CASSLTGKGYGYTF. Written as DNA, the CDR3 is TGTGCCAGCAGCTTGACAGGGAAGGGCTATGGCTACACCTTC.

The V call is TRBV2, the J call TRBJ1-1; weak D call: TRBD1 (6 bases). Germline V gives CDR1 SNHLY, CDR2 FYNNEI. V was pared by 7 bases and J by 2 bases, with 11 bases between. The CDR3 extends over 13 amino acids. CDR3 nucleotide sequence: TGTGCCAGCACCGGGGACACCAACACTGAAGCTTTCTTT. Protein sequence: CASTGDTNTEAFF.

The genes are TRBV5-4 and TRBJ1-6; D unresolved. V gave up 1 base and J gave up 8 bases, with 10 bases separating them. The CDR3 has 14 amino acids. Germline V CDR1 and CDR2: SGHNT, YYREEE (reference sequence). The CDR3 protein is CASSLNRPDSPLHF. DNA of the CDR3: TGTGCCAGCAGCTTGAACAGACCAGATTCACCCCTCCACTTT. The whole variable domain, filled in from reference TRBV5-4 and TRBJ1-6, reads ETGVTQSPTHLIKTRGQQVTLRCSSQSGHNTVSWYQQALGQGPQFIFQYYREEENGRGNFPPRFSGLQFPNYSSELNVNALELDDSALYLCASSLNRPDSPLHFGNGTRLTVT.

The chain combines TRBV7-9 with TRBJ2-1; D possibly corresponds to TRBD2 (7 bases). This CDR3 has 12 amino acids. V was trimmed by 6 bases and J by 8 bases, leaving 11 bases between them. Looked up from germline, CDR1 is SEHNR and CDR2 is FQNEAQ (reference sequence). The CDR3 region is CASRTGGHEQFF. In DNA form, the CDR3 reads TGTGCCAGCAGGACCGGGGGGCATGAGCAGTTCTTC.

The CDR3 coding sequence is TGTGCCAGCAGCTTAGAGAGGTATAACGAGCAGTACTTC. Protein sequence: CASSLERYNEQYF. The chain joins TRBV7-2 to TRBJ2-7; D remains ambiguous. The V and J ends lost 1 base and 5 bases respectively, with 9 bases between them. The length of the CDR3 is 13 residues. CDR1 and CDR2 (germline): SGHTA, FQGNSA. The whole variable domain, filled in from reference TRBV7-2 and TRBJ2-7, reads GAGVSQSPSNKVTEKGKDVELRCDPISGHTALYWYRQSLGQGLEFLIYFQGNSAPDKSGLPSDRFSAERTGGSVSTLTIQRTQQEDSAVYLCASSLERYNEQYFGPGTRLTVT.

The DNA for the CDR3 is TGTGCCAGCAGCGCCCAGCGGGAGGGTCGAGAGACCCAGTACTTC. Its translation is CASSAQREGRETQYF. The chain combines TRBV9 with TRBJ2-5; TRBD2 matches 10 bases. The CDR3 is 15 amino acids. Germline values: CDR1 SGDLS, CDR2 YYNGEE. Trimming removed 3 bases from V and 4 bases from J; junction bases left unmatched: 6.

The chain joins TRBV7-3 to TRBJ2-3, with D possibly being TRBD2 (5 bases). This CDR3 has 13 amino acids. The V end was cut by 5 bases, the J end by 2 bases, with 8 bases between. CDR1 and CDR2 (germline): SGHTA, FQGTGA. Here the CDR3 reads CASSLGITDTQYF. CDR3 in DNA: TGTGCCAGCAGCCTCGGGATCACAGATACGCAGTATTTT.

The CDR3 sequence: CAIHSGSTGELFF. The CDR3, as DNA: TGTGCCATTCATAGCGGGAGTACCGGGGAGCTGTTTTTT. This rearrangement joins TRBV15 to TRBJ2-2; TRBD2 agrees at 9 bases. The germline gives CDR1 LNHNV, CDR2 YYDKDF (reference sequence). The CDR3 runs to 13 residues. V dropped 10 bases and J dropped 5; count of bases not matched to a gene: 5.

The chain joins TRBV10-1 to TRBJ2-7; 8 nucleotides align to TRBD2. The CDR3 loop spans 15 amino acids. Germline V gene data show CDR1 as WNHNN and CDR2 as SYGVQD (reference sequence). The J segment lost 6 bases and the V segment lost 8 bases, leaving 15 bases of the junction unmatched. The CDR3 protein is CASSRVLAVRCEQYF. CDR3 nucleotide sequence: TGCGCCAGCTCCAGGGTACTAGCGGTTAGGTGCGAGCAGTACTTC.

This chain joins TRBV18 and TRBJ2-7; maybe TRBD2 (5 bases). The CDR3 length is 15 residues. Germline V gives CDR1 KGHSH, CDR2 LQKENI. V was shortened by 4 bases and J by 6 bases, with 19 bases between the two germline ends. The CDR3 is CASSLLEGGVGEQYF. Here the CDR3 DNA reads TGTGCCAGCTCACTCCTAGAGGGTGGGGTGGGCGAGCAGTACTTC.

The chain links TRBV5-4 to TRBJ1-1, with 10 bases lining up with TRBD1. Per the germline V gene, CDR1 is SGHNT and CDR2 is YYREEE (reference sequence). With 4 bases clipped from V and 4 bases from J, the junction kept 10 bases outside the gene matches. The CDR3 loop spans 16 amino acids. For the CDR3, the DNA is TGTGCCAGCAGCCGGCCGGGACAGGGGAGCGGCACTGAAGCTTTCTTT. Its protein is CASSRPGQGSGTEAFF.

This clone was picked up a small number of times. J is TRBJ2-7 and V is TRBV4-2; TRBD1 agrees at 7 bases. The CDR3 length is 17 residues. Germline CDR1 and CDR2: LGHNA and YNFKEQ. V was pared by 2 bases and J by 3 bases, with 13 bases of the junction left unmatched. CDR3 protein: CASSQRTGPGDVYEQYF. The CDR3 DNA is TGTGCCAGCAGCCAACGGACAGGTCCAGGTGATGTCTACGAGCAGTACTTC.

A single count supports this clone. This chain joins TRBV27 and TRBJ2-6; D remains ambiguous. V lost 3 bases and J lost 0, with 6 bases in between. The CDR3 is made up of 15 amino acids. Germline values: CDR1 MNHEY, CDR2 SMNVEV (reference sequence). The CDR3 DNA is TGTGCCAGCAGTTTCTACAGCTCTGGGGCCAACGTCCTGACTTTC. Translated, it gives CASSFYSSGANVLTF.

The chain joins TRBV6-2 or TRBV6-3 to TRBJ2-3; the match to TRBD2 covers 11 bases. CDR3 size: 15 residues. V trimming: 6 bases; J trimming: 2 bases; junction bases outside the gene matches: 4. The germline V gene has CDR1 MNHEY and CDR2 SVGEGT. In nucleotides, the CDR3 is TGTGCCAGCAGCGGACTAGCGGGTTTCACAGATACGCAGTATTTT. This gives the protein CASSGLAGFTDTQYF.

The chain has TRBV11-2 and TRBJ2-7; TRBD1 matches at 8 bases. V was clipped by 2 bases and J by 6 bases; unmatched bases: 3. This CDR3 is built from 13 residues. Germline V gene sequence: CDR1 SGHAT, CDR2 FQNNGV. Here the CDR3 DNA reads TGTGCCAGCAGCTTACAACAGGGGGGCGAGCAGTACTTC. Its protein is CASSLQQGGEQYF.